These T cell receptor beta chains were read from a single sample in a study of blood T cell repertoires in COVID-19. The protocol was immunoSEQ multiplex PCR, while the TCRdb copy is restricted to in-frame clones and leaves out a portion. The table lists approximately 96,000 clones, over 75% of them singletons. Input material: peripheral blood. All receptors come from a woman older than 75 with acute or convalescent COVID-19. Each CDR3 is given with its conserved first and last residue. D genes are given only for firm matches. A row's size may be missing; if present it is once, few, many or a size class.

CASSPPGQGRAFF	TGTGCCAGCTCACCACCCGGACAGGGGCGGGCTTTCTTT	.	TRBV18	TRBJ1-1	TRBD1
CASSYSGGTNQPQHF	TGTGCCAGCAGTTACTCAGGGGGCACCAATCAGCCCCAGCATTTT	.	TRBV6-5	TRBJ1-5	TRBD1
CASSGGLAGAYEQYF	TGTGCCAGCAGCGGGGGACTAGCGGGCGCGTACGAGCAGTACTTC	.	TRBV5-6	TRBJ2-7	TRBD2
CASSHLRTGTEAFF	TGTGCCAGCAGCCACCTTCGGACAGGCACTGAAGCTTTCTTT	.	TRBV6-5	TRBJ1-1	TRBD1
CTSPPTRRGNEKLFF	TGCACCAGCCCGCCAACACGCAGGGGGAATGAAAAACTGTTTTTT	.	TRBV1	TRBJ1-4	.
CASSLVGTLLNTEAFF	TGTGCCAGCAGCTTAGTTGGGACATTACTGAACACTGAAGCTTTCTTT	.	TRBV7-2	TRBJ1-1	.
CATSILRTGMLAGNEQFF	TGTGCCACCAGCATCCTCAGGACAGGGATGTTGGCGGGCAATGAGCAGTTCTTC	.	TRBV15	TRBJ2-1	TRBD1
CASAPTGSSYEQYF	TGTGCCAGCGCCCCGACAGGGTCATCCTACGAGCAGTACTTC	.	TRBV2	TRBJ2-7	TRBD1
CASSQAGTGGGKLFF	TGCGCCAGCAGCCAAGCCGGGACAGGGGGTGGAAAACTGTTTTTT	few	TRBV4-3	TRBJ1-4	TRBD1
CASSETWTGTVGAEAFF	TGCGCCAGCAGTGAGACCTGGACAGGGACAGTAGGGGCTGAAGCTTTCTTT	.	TRBV10-1	TRBJ1-1	TRBD1
CASSPGGGINSYNSPLHF	TGCGCCAGCAGCCCGGGGGGCGGAATAAACTCCTATAATTCACCCCTCCACTTT	few	TRBV4-3	TRBJ1-6	.
CASSLRRGGHTGELFF	TGCGCCAGCAGCTTACGGCGGGGGGGCCACACCGGGGAGCTGTTTTTT	.	TRBV5-1	TRBJ2-2	TRBD2
CASSLSSRAEAFF	TGTGCCAGCAGTTTATCCAGCCGGGCTGAAGCTTTCTTT	few	TRBV28	TRBJ1-1	.
CASSDYRGRFDGYTF	TGTGCCAGCAGTGACTACAGGGGGCGCTTCGACGGCTACACCTTC	.	TRBV25-1	TRBJ1-2	TRBD1
CASQGGLEQYF	TGCGCCAGTCAGGGAGGGCTCGAGCAGTACTTC	once	TRBV5-1	TRBJ2-7	TRBD2
CASSSGGTAVYGYTF	TGTGCCAGCAGCTCAGGGGGGACAGCTGTCTATGGCTACACCTTC	.	TRBV3-1/TRBV3-2	TRBJ1-2	TRBD1
CASSRTSGGATDTQYF	TGCGCCAGCAGCCGAACTAGCGGGGGGGCTACAGATACGCAGTATTTT	.	TRBV5-1	TRBJ2-3	TRBD2
CASTRTRDYEQYF	TGTGCCAGCACTCGGACTAGAGACTACGAGCAGTACTTC	.	TRBV6-5	TRBJ2-7	TRBD2
CASSPWTGNQETQYF	TGCGCCAGCAGCCCTTGGACAGGGAACCAAGAGACCCAGTACTTC	.	TRBV5-1	TRBJ2-5	TRBD1
CASSSDRVDSPLHF	TGTGCCAGCAGTTCGGACAGGGTCGACTCACCCCTCCACTTT	.	TRBV6-2/TRBV6-3	TRBJ1-6	TRBD1
CASSLEVVSDTQYF	TGTGCCAGCAGCTTAGAGGTAGTTTCAGATACGCAGTATTTT	once	TRBV11-2	TRBJ2-3	.
CASSQAGTRRVEDTQYF	TGCGCCAGCAGTCAGGCCGGGACTAGACGGGTTGAAGATACGCAGTATTTT	.	TRBV23-1	TRBJ2-3	TRBD2
CASRLSPTGELFF	TGTGCCAGCAGGCTATCACCTACCGGGGAGCTGTTTTTT	.	TRBV7-2	TRBJ2-2	.
CASSEALGLAGAGAKNIQYF	TGTGCCAGCAGTGAAGCGCTGGGACTAGCGGGGGCCGGGGCCAAAAACATTCAGTACTTC	.	TRBV6-1	TRBJ2-4	TRBD2
CASSFGTRPSGGYTF	TGTGCCAGCAGCTTTGGGACACGCCCAAGCGGTGGCTACACCTTC	.	TRBV5-4	TRBJ1-2	.
CASSAQDTAIAQHF	TGTGCCAGCAGTGCACAGGACACCGCCATAGCCCAGCATTTT	.	TRBV2	TRBJ1-5	.
CAFGRGDRGRYENTEAFF	TGTGCCTTTGGTCGGGGGGATCGGGGTAGGTATGAGAACACTGAAGCTTTCTTT	.	TRBV18	TRBJ1-1	.